This T cell receptor beta chain was observed in a study of blood T cell repertoires in COVID-19. The overall study: Whether acute or convalescent, the COVID-19 samples came from the United States, Italy and Spain.

Germline trimming cut 4 bases from V and 3 bases from J; bases unmatched to any gene: 15. CDR3 size: 19 residues. Germline CDR1 reads SGHRS; CDR2 reads YFSETQ. TCRdb's table, derived via immunoSEQ multiplex PCR, lists solely in-frame clones and lacks some. The sample records 200,000 to 300,000 clones, around 83% being singletons. The sequence was obtained from a man aged 35 to 55 who had recovered from COVID-19. What was sequenced was peripheral blood. This rearrangement joins TRBV5-1 to TRBJ2-6; 8 bases are a match to TRBD1. The chain's CDR3 is CASSVGRAGGIGGANVLTF. The CDR3 coding sequence is TGCGCCAGCAGCGTAGGGCGGGCAGGGGGCATTGGTGGGGCCAACGTCCTGACTTTC.